This TCR beta chain is drawn from a study of blood T cell repertoires in COVID-19. Study-wide context: The United States, Italy and Spain supplied acute and convalescent COVID-19 samples. From T cells, B-cell-depleted T cells, or PBMCs came the material, which was cDNA or gDNA.

Germline CDR1 MDHEN, CDR2 SYDVKM. The trim removed 5 bases at V and 8 bases at J, leaving 4 bases unmatched. This CDR3 contains 12 residues. The assay was immunoSEQ multiplex PCR, and TCRdb's table has in-frame clones only and misses some. This table has about 370,000 clones, 70% to 90% appearing once. Sequencing input: peripheral blood. This TCR was recovered from a woman under 40 with COVID-19, enrolled during active disease. The chain is built from TRBV28 and TRBJ1-2; 8 nucleotides match TRBD1. The CDR3 reads CASSPQGEGYTF. The CDR3, as DNA: TGTGCCAGCAGTCCACAGGGGGAAGGCTACACCTTC.